Sequencing of this T cell receptor beta chain was carried out in a study of shared clonotypes between healthy human individuals. The split of CD4+ cells yielded CD45RA+ naive and CD45RA-negative memory subsets. Clones were read by immunoSEQ multiplex PCR, and TCRdb kept only the in-frame ones, dropping some. The profile shows a few hundred thousand clones, 50% to 80% of them singletons. This CDR3 region has 13 residues. V lost 5 bases, J lost 0 bases, and 7 bases lay in between. Germline assignment: CDR1 SGHAT and CDR2 FQNNGV. The receptor was derived from a man younger than 45 in good health. The V gene is TRBV11-2, the J gene TRBJ2-5, with D maybe TRBD1 (6 bases). The sequencing input was memory CD4+ T cells sorted from blood. As to subset: CD45RA-negative fraction. CDR3 sequence (DNA): TGTGCCAGCAGCACAGGGTACCAAGAGACCCAGTACTTC. This encodes CASSTGYQETQYF.